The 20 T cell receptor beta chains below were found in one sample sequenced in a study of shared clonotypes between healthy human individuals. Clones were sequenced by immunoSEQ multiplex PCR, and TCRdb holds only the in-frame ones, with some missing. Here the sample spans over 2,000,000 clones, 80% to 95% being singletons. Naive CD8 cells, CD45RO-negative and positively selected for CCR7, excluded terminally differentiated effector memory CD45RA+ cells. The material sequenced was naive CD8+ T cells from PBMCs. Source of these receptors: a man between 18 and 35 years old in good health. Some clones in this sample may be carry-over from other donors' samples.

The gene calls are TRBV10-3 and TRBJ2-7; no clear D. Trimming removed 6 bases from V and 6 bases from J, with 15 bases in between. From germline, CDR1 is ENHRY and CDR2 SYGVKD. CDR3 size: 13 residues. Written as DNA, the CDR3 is TGTGCCATCAGGATACAGCTTCCTGGCGAGCAGTACTTC. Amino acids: CAIRIQLPGEQYF.

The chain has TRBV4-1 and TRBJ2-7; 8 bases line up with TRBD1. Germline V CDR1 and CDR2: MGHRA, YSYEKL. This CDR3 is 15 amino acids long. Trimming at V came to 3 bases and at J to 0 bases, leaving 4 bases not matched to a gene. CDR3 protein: CASSQGGQVSYEQYF. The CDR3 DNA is TGCGCCAGCAGCCAGGGGGGACAGGTCTCCTACGAGCAGTACTTC.

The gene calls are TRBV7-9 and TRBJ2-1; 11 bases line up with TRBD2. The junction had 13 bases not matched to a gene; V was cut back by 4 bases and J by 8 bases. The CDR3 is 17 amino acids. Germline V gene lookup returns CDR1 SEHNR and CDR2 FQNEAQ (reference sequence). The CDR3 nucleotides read TGTGCCAGCAGCTCCTTCACTAGCGGGAGCCCTCCCGATGAGCAGTTCTTC. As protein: CASSSFTSGSPPDEQFF.

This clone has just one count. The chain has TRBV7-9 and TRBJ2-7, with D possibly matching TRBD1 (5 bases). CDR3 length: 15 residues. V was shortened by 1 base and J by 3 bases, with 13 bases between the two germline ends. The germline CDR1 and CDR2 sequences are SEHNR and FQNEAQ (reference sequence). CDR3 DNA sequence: TGTGCCAGCAGCTTAGTCGATCAGGGTCGCTACGAGCAGTACTTC. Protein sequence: CASSLVDQGRYEQYF.

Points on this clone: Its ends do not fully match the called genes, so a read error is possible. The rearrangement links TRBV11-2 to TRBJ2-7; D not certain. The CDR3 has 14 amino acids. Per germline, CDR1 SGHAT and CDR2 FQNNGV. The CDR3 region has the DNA TGTGCCAGCGGCTTAGATGGCCCCCCTTACGAGCAGTACTTC. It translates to CASGLDGPPYEQYF.

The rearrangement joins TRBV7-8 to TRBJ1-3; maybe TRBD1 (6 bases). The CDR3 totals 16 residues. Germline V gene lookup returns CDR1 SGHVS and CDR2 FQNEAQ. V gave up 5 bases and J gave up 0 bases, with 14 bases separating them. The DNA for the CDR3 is TGTGCCAGCAGCCCCTCAGGGGTGAGCTCTGGAAACACCATATATTTT. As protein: CASSPSGVSSGNTIYF.

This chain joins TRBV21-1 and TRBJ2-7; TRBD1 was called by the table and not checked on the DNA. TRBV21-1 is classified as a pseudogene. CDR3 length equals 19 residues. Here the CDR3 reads CASSKVGPRDRDFWNEQYF. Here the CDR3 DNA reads TGTGCCAGCAGCAAAGTGGGTCCTAGGGACAGGGACTTCTGGAACGAGCAGTACTTC.

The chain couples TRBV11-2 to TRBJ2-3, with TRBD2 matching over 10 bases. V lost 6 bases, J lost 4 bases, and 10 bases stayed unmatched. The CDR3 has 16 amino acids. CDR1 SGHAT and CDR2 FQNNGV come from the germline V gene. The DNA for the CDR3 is TGTGCCAGCAGTCCACCGGGACTAGCGTCCCCAGATACGCAGTATTTT. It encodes CASSPPGLASPDTQYF.

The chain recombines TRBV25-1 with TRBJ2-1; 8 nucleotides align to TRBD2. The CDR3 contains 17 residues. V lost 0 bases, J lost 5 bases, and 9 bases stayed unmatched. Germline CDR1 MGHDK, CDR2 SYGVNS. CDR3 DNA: TGTGCCAGCAGTGAATACCCCACCCTGCGGGAGGACAATGAGCAGTTCTTC. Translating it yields CASSEYPTLREDNEQFF. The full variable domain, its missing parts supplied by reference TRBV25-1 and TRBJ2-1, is EADIYQTPRYLVIGTGKKITLECSQTMGHDKMYWYQQDPGMELHLIHYSYGVNSTEKGDLSSESTVSRIRTEHFPLTLESARPSHTSQYLCASSEYPTLREDNEQFFGPGTRLTVL.

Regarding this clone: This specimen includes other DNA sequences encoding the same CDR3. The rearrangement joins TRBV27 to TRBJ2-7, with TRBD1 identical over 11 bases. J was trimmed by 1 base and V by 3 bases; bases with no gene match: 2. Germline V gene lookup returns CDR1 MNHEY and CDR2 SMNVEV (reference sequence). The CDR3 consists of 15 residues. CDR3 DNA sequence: TGTGCCAGCAGTTTGGGGACAGGGGGGTCCTACGAGCAGTACTTC. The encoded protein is CASSLGTGGSYEQYF.

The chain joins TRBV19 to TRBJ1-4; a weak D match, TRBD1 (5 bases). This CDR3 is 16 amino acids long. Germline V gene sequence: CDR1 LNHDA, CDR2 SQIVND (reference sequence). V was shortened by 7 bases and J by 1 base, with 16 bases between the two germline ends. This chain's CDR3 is CASTGRGARTNEKLFF. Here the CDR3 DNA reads TGTGCCAGTACCGGGAGAGGGGCACGAACTAATGAAAAACTGTTTTTT.

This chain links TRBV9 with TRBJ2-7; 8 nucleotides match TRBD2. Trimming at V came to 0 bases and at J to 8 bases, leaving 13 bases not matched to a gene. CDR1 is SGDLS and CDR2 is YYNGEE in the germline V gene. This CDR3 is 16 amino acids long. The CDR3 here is CASSVDPTSAGLQQYF. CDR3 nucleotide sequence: TGTGCCAGCAGCGTAGACCCGACTAGCGCTGGTTTACAGCAGTACTTC.

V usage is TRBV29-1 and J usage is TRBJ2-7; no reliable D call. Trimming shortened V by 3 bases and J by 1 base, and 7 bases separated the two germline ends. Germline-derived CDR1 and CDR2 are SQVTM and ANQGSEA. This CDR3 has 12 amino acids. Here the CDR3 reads CSVDDPSYEQYF. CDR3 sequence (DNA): TGCAGCGTTGACGATCCGTCCTACGAGCAGTACTTC.

CDR3 sequence (DNA): TGTGCCAGCAGCTCTGGACGGTCAGATACGCAGTATTTT. It yields the protein CASSSGRSDTQYF. The chain couples TRBV7-6 to TRBJ2-3; unclear D gene. Germline CDR1 is SGHVS and CDR2 is FNYEAQ. The CDR3 spans 13 residues. V gave up 4 bases and J gave up 4 bases, with 9 bases separating them.

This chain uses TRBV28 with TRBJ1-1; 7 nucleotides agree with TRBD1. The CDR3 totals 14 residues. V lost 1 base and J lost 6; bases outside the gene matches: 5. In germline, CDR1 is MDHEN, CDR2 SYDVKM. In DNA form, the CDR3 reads TGTGCCAGCAGTTTATTAGGGGGCTTACCTGAAGCTTTCTTT. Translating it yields CASSLLGGLPEAFF.

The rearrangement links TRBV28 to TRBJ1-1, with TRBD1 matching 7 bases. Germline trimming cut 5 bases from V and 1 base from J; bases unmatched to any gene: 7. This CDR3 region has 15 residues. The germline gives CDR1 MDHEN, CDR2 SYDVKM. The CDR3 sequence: CASSHKTGQNTEAFF. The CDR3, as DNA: TGTGCCAGCAGTCACAAGACAGGGCAGAACACTGAAGCTTTCTTT.

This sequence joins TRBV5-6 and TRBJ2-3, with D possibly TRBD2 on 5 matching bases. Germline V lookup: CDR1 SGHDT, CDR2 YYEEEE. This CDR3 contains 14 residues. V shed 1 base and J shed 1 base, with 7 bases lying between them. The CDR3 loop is CASSLTAGTDTQYF. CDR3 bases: TGTGCCAGCAGCTTGACAGCGGGCACAGATACGCAGTATTTT.

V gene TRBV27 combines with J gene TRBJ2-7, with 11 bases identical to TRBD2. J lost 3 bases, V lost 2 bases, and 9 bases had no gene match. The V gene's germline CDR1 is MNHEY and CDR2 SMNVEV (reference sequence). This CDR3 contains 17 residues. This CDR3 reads CASSLNGLAGALYEQYF. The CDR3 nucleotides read TGTGCCAGCAGTTTAAATGGACTAGCGGGTGCACTCTACGAGCAGTACTTC.

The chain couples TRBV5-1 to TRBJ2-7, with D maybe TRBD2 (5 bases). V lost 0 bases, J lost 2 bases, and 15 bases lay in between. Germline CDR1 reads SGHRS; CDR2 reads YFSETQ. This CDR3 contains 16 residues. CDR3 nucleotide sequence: TGCGCCAGCAGCTTGGGGACCTCTAGCCTCCCCTACGAGCAGTACTTC. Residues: CASSLGTSSLPYEQYF.

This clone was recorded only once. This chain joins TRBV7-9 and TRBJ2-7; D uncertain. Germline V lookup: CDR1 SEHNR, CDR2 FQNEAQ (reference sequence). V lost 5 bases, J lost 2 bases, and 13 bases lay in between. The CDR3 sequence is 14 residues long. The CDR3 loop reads CASSPSQRTYEQYF. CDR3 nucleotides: TGTGCCAGCAGCCCATCGCAGAGAACCTACGAGCAGTACTTC. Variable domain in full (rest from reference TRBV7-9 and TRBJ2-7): DTGVSQNPRHKITKRGQNVTFRCDPISEHNRLYWYRQTLGQGPEFLTYFQNEAQLEKSRLLSDRFSAERPKGSFSTLEIQRTEQGDSAMYLCASSPSQRTYEQYFGPGTRLTVT.